The text below deals with one T cell receptor (beta chain). The data belong to a study of cytomegalovirus exposure and HLA in healthy donors. The CDR3 is 14 amino acids. V was trimmed by 2 bases and J by 2 bases, leaving 9 bases between them. Per germline, CDR1 SGDLS and CDR2 YYNGEE. The study ran its PCR with 60 Vbeta and 13 Jbeta primers. Only in-frame clones appear in the TCRdb table, and some are missing; sequencing was by immunoSEQ multiplex PCR. The sample has hundreds of thousands of clones; more than 85% are singletons. This clonotype originated in a woman younger than 35 in good health and CMV-seronegative. The chain joins TRBV9 to TRBJ2-3, with D possibly being TRBD2 (6 bases). Sequences were obtained from PBMCs. The CDR3 spells CASSVGGNTDTQYF. CDR3 sequence (DNA): TGTGCCAGCAGCGTTGGAGGGAACACAGATACGCAGTATTTT.